Below are 14 T cell receptor beta chains sequenced from a single sample in a study of blood T cell repertoires in COVID-19 (dated by TCRdb to 2018 to 2021). Libraries were prepared through the immunoSEQ multiplex PCR assay. TCRdb retrieved this table from immuneACCESS and kept in-frame rearrangements only. Not all clones are present; in checked studies, unresolved V genes account for under half, and no reason is known for the remainder. This sample is represented by fewer than 400,000 clones; roughly 88% of them were singletons. Over 4.5% of the sample rests with the top ten. The sample consisted of PBMCs or T cells enriched from blood (not recorded which). The origin of the receptors is a man aged 30-40 years who had recovered from COVID-19.

The DNA for the CDR3 is TGTGCCAGCAGCGAAGGGACAGGGGGCAATCAGCCCCAGCATTTT. It translates to CASSEGTGGNQPQHF. V gene TRBV7-2 combines with J gene TRBJ1-5, with TRBD1 matching over 10 bases. This CDR3 has 15 residues. Looked up from germline, CDR1 is SGHTA and CDR2 is FQGNSA. Germline trimming cut 5 bases from V and 2 bases from J; bases unmatched to any gene: 3.

The chain couples TRBV4-1 to TRBJ1-4; 7 bases map to TRBD1. Per germline, CDR1 MGHRA and CDR2 YSYEKL. With 5 bases clipped from V and 7 bases from J, the junction kept 22 bases outside the gene matches. The CDR3 is 19 residues long. The CDR3 DNA follows: TGCGCCAGCAGCGCTCCTCCCGGACAGGAAAGAAGTTTTAGTGAAAAACTGTTTTTT. It is translated as CASSAPPGQERSFSEKLFF.

This chain connects TRBV6-5 to TRBJ2-7; 7 bases align to TRBD1. Per germline, CDR1 MNHEY and CDR2 SVGAGI. The ends lost 6 bases at V and 4 bases at J; junction bases unmatched: 12. This CDR3 is 15 amino acids long. For the CDR3, the DNA is TGTGCCAGCAGCCACCAGGGGGTTATCGGTTACGAGCAGTACTTC. It codes for CASSHQGVIGYEQYF.

This sequence joins TRBV5-1 and TRBJ2-1, with TRBD2 matching 7 bases. This CDR3 spans 14 amino acids. Germline-derived CDR1 and CDR2 are SGHRS and YFSETQ. With V trimmed by 7 bases and J by 0 bases, 4 bases remained unmatched. The CDR3 bases are TGCGCCAGCTCCCTAGCGGACTCCTACAATGAGCAGTTCTTC. It is translated as CASSLADSYNEQFF.

The chain employs TRBV28 and TRBJ1-2, with 7 nucleotides matching TRBD1. In germline, CDR1 is MDHEN, CDR2 SYDVKM. V gave up 2 bases and J gave up 7 bases; unmatched junction bases: 13. The CDR3 extends over 16 amino acids. The CDR3 bases are TGTGCCAGCAGTTTAATCGAAGCCCAGGGGGAGTCTGGCTACACCTTC. Its protein is CASSLIEAQGESGYTF.

The chain employs TRBV19 and TRBJ2-7; D is uncertain. Trimming pared 2 bases from V and 3 bases from J, leaving 8 bases between. The CDR3 length is 13 residues. Germline CDR1 is LNHDA and CDR2 is SQIVND (reference sequence). CDR3 bases: TGTGCCAGTAGTATATCCCCGGGCTACGAGCAGTACTTC. The encoded protein is CASSISPGYEQYF. Filled out from reference TRBV19 and TRBJ2-7, the complete variable domain reads DGGITQSPKYLFRKEGQNVTLSCEQNLNHDAMYWYRQDPGQGLRLIYYSQIVNDFQKGDIAEGYSVSREKKESFPLTVTSAQKNPTAFYLCASSISPGYEQYFGPGTRLTVT.

The chain uses TRBV27 and TRBJ2-6; 10 bases are a match to TRBD1. The CDR3 is 16 amino acids. Germline-derived CDR1 and CDR2 are MNHEY and SMNVEV (reference sequence). Trimming took 3 bases from V and 3 from J; bases not matched to a gene: 2. CDR3 in amino acids: CASSFDRGLGANVLTF. Here the CDR3 DNA reads TGTGCCAGCAGTTTCGACAGGGGGCTTGGGGCCAACGTCCTGACTTTC.

This clone was found once. The genes are TRBV5-1 and TRBJ2-2, with TRBD2 matching over 13 bases. The V segment lost 0 bases and the J segment 6 bases; nucleotides outside the gene matches: 2. The CDR3 has 16 residues. Germline lookup yields CDR1 SGHRS and CDR2 YFSETQ. In DNA form, the CDR3 reads TGCGCCAGCAGCTTGGGACTAGCGGGGGGTCCCGGGGAGCTGTTTTTT. It specifies CASSLGLAGGPGELFF.

The genes are TRBV5-5 and TRBJ2-7; no definite D call. V shed 0 bases and J shed 4 bases, with 5 bases lying between them. The CDR3 runs to 12 residues. The germline gives CDR1 SGHKS, CDR2 YYEKEE (reference sequence). The CDR3 nucleotides are TGTGCCAGCAGCTTGGATAGATACGAGCAGTACTTC. This translates into CASSLDRYEQYF.

This clone was counted a single time. This chain links TRBV28 with TRBJ1-1; no definite D call. Germline CDR1 and CDR2: MDHEN and SYDVKM. The CDR3 runs 10 residues. V was clipped by 8 bases and J by 5 bases, with 6 bases between them. This CDR3 reads CASGVTEAFF. The CDR3 bases are TGTGCCAGCGGAGTGACTGAAGCTTTCTTT.

J is TRBJ2-5 and V is TRBV19, with D uncertain. The CDR3 spans 13 residues. CDR1 and CDR2 (germline): LNHDA, SQIVND (reference sequence). V lost 7 bases and J 2 bases, leaving 11 bases between the germline ends. Here the CDR3 reads CASTPGRQETQYF. The CDR3 DNA follows: TGTGCCAGTACCCCTGGGCGACAAGAGACCCAGTACTTC.

The chain recombines TRBV5-1 with TRBJ2-2, with TRBD2 as a possible D gene (5 bases). Germline V gene sequence: CDR1 SGHRS, CDR2 YFSETQ. V lost 3 bases to trimming and J lost 5 bases, with 17 bases between them. The CDR3 spans 16 residues. CDR3 in amino acids: CASSSSFPGWTGELFF. DNA of the CDR3: TGCGCCAGCAGCTCCTCTTTTCCGGGGTGGACCGGGGAGCTGTTTTTT.

This clone was seen only a few times. This chain uses TRBV5-6 with TRBJ2-2; D gene unclear. Germline CDR1 reads SGHDT; CDR2 reads YYEEEE. This CDR3 contains 13 residues. V lost 6 bases, J lost 1 base, and 7 bases lay in between. The CDR3 loop is CASTPGNTGELFF. CDR3 sequence (DNA): TGTGCCAGCACCCCCGGGAACACCGGGGAGCTGTTTTTT.

The V and J genes are TRBV6-2 or TRBV6-3 and TRBJ2-5; a weak D match, TRBD2 (6 bases). Per germline, CDR1 MNHEY and CDR2 SVGEGT. V was shortened by 0 bases and J by 2 bases, with 16 bases between the two germline ends. CDR3 length equals 17 residues. CDR3 residues: CASSYSAGEGRQETQYF. The CDR3 nucleotides are TGTGCCAGCAGTTACTCCGCCGGCGAGGGGAGGCAAGAGACCCAGTACTTC.